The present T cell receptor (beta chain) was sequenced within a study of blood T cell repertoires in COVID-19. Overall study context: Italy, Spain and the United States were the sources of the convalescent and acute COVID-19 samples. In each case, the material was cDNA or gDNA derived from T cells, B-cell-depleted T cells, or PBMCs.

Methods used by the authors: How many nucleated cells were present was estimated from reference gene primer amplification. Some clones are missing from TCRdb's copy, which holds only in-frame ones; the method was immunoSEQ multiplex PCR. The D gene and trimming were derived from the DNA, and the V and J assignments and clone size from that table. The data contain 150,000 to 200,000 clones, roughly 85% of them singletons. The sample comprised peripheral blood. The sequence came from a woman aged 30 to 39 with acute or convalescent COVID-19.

Written as DNA, the CDR3 is TGTGCCAGCAGCTTAGCGCTTTGGGAGAAGTATTCTTGGGAGACCCAGTACTTC. The encoded protein is CASSLALWEKYSWETQYF. This chain connects TRBV7-8 to TRBJ2-5; D might be TRBD2 (5 bases). CDR3 length: 18 amino acids. V shed 0 bases and J shed 5 bases, with 22 bases lying between them. Germline CDR1 reads SGHVS; CDR2 reads FQNEAQ.